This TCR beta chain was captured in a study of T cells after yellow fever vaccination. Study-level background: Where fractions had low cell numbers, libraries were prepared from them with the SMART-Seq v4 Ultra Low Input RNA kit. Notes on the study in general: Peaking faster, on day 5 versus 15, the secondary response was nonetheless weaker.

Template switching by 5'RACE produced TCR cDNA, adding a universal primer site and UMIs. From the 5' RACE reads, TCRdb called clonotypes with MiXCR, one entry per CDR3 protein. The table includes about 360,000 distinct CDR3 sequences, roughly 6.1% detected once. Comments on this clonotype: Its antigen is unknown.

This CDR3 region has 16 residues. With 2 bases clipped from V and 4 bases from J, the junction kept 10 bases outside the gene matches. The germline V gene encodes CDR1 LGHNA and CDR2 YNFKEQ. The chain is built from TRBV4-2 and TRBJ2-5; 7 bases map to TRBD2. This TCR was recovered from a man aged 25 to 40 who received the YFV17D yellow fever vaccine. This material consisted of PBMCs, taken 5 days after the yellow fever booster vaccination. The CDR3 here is CASSQLSGPTRETQYF. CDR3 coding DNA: TGTGCCAGCAGCCAACTTAGCGGGCCTACCCGAGAGACCCAGTACTTC.